This T cell receptor beta chain was captured by sequencing in a study of CD4 T cells in relation to SARS-CoV-2 and coronaviruses. Looking at the study overall: TCR beta CDR3s were sequenced after roughly 10-day antigen culture of PBMCs. Controls used an HIV-1 Nef peptide pool or no peptide. Crossreactive spike epitopes shared across donors were mapped to their HLA restriction.

V trimming: 3 bases; J trimming: 6 bases; junction bases outside the gene matches: 8. The CDR3 covers 16 residues. In germline, CDR1 is LGHDT, CDR2 YNNKEL (reference sequence). Profiling relied on immunoSEQ multiplex PCR, and the TCRdb table lists in-frame clones only, not all of them. Altogether around 23,000 clones are present, about 73% being singletons, with the ten largest covering more than 15%. Before the COVID-19 pandemic, during about 2011-2019, CD4+ T cells were taken from unexposed donors. CD4+ T cells were isolated from the cells after nine to eleven days of culture. Cells permitting, SARS-CoV-2 S/N and four cold-coronavirus spikes were tested on unexposed-donor CD4+ T cells. On this clone itself: What it binds is not known.

The clonotype was recovered from a human donor in good health. The gene calls are TRBV3-1 (or the pseudogene TRBV3-2) and TRBJ2-1, with 10 bases identical to TRBD2. Sequencing was carried out using CD4+ T cells from PBMCs, cultured in vitro. The CDR3 DNA reads TGTGCCAGCAGCCAGGGGGGTAGCGGGAGGAGCAATGAGCAGTTCTTC. Translated: CASSQGGSGRSNEQFF.